The T cell receptor beta chain described here comes from a study of T-cell memory formation after mild COVID-19 listed by TCRdb under 2021. With respect to the entire study: TCR sequence clusters from the two donors were largely donor specific. Longitudinal TCRalpha and TCRbeta repertoire sequencing tracked T-cell clones expanding and contracting after mild COVID-19 in a couple of donors. The cohort was made up of two young adult volunteers, one female and one male, who were previously healthy.

CDR1 and CDR2 are read off the germline V gene as MNHEY and SVGAGI. Reading from cysteine to phenylalanine, the CDR3 counts 13 amino acids. Only the CDR3 region is kept as DNA, spanning 39 bases read in frame from base 1. Unmatched junction bases come to 2, with V trimmed by 2 bases and J by 5 bases. Ficoll-Paque density gradient centrifugation was used to isolate PBMCs. Broad study findings and their caveats: Some responding clones were detected in pre-infection memory, which suggested that pre-existing cross-reactive memory T cells had joined the SARS-CoV-2 response. The study covered only a couple of mild cases, and larger cohorts including severe cases with pre-infection samples were considered necessary. From day 15 to 85, contracting clones showed balanced CD4/CD8 phenotypes, whereas a second wave of clones that expanded from day 15 to 37 leaned towards CD4+. Contracting CD4+ clones were located mainly in the CM and EM memory subsets, whereas CD8+ clones were found to be enriched in EMRA. SARS-CoV-2 specificity was not confirmed for the second-wave clones peaking on day 37.

Sequencing instrument: Illumina NovaSeq 6000. TCRalpha and TCRbeta cDNA libraries were built by 5'RACE with constant-segment primers, adding sample barcodes and unique molecular identifiers. Trizol reagent was used to extract RNA from every sample. The libraries were amplified in two PCR steps, and the second step added a second sample barcode and Illumina TruSeq adapters. Sequencing of libraries was performed on an Illumina NovaSeq with 2 x 150 bp paired-end reads. The authors' analysis ran thus. Reads were demultiplexed and collapsed into UMI-guided consensus sequences with migec v1.2.7. Using mixcr v2.1.11, UMI consensuses were aligned to TRA and TRB V and J templates and then assembled into clonotypes. A clonotype was counted as expanded or contracted only when both edgeR and NoisET called the clonotype significant, with the noise models trained on biological replicates. For edgeR calls, the cutoffs were a false discovery rate-adjusted p below 0.01 and a log2 fold-change threshold of 1. As an exploratory analysis of dynamics, max-normalized trajectories of the 1000 most abundant clonotypes were examined with PCA combined with hierarchical clustering. The CD4 or CD8 phenotype of responding clones was assigned using the separately sequenced CD4+ and CD8+ repertoires. TCRdb redid the processing of the public reads, applying fastp at Q25 and MiXCR, and retained in-frame beta chains. Every entry covers one CDR3 protein and lists the most common genes and DNA from its rows. The V and J calls reflect TCRdb's pipeline rather than the authors' work. For this sample there are under 400,000 distinct CDR3 sequences; 25% to 30% appear just once. Of the sample, about 14% falls within the top ten clones.

Of note for this clonotype: Its antigen is still unknown. No per-base quality is available; no much larger clone lies one base away.

Sample: PBMCs or a T cell subset sorted from them (not recorded which). The chain is made from TRBV6-5 and TRBJ2-7, with 8 bases in between that match TRBD2. The sequence came from an adult woman who had mild COVID-19 (a few samples of this study predate the infection). The sample titles of this study are shuffled in the database, so cell type and time point are left out; the donor was told from shared clones. The CDR3 protein sequence reads: CASSYSGGHEQYF. The DNA sequence is as follows: TGTGCCAGCAGTTACAGCGGGGGCCACGAGCAGTACTTC.